The source of this TCR beta chain is a study of OX40 agonist ivuxolimab in advanced cancers. Libraries were prepared by immunoSEQ multiplex PCR; TCRdb keeps only in-frame clonotypes and omits some of them. The profile covers over 85,000 clones, with about nine tenths appearing a single time and around 5.2% taken by the ten largest. Anyone with autoimmune disease history or systemic immunosuppression was excluded. Germline CDR1 SGHTA, CDR2 FQGNSA. V was clipped by 2 bases and J by 11 bases, with 18 bases between them. The CDR3 is 14 amino acids. Study-wide results and limits: More expanded clones were seen, on average, in CD8+ T cells than in CD4+.

Worth noting for this clone: Its antigen is unidentified.

The origin of this receptor is an adult with an advanced solid tumor such as melanoma, head and neck, liver or kidney cancer. The material was CD4+ or CD8+ T cells sorted from blood, obtained in a trial of the OX40 agonist ivuxolimab. The J gene is TRBJ1-1, the V gene TRBV7-2, with D maybe TRBD1 (5 bases). In DNA, the CDR3 is TGTGCCAGCAGCTTATCAGTTCTGCAGGGAGGGGCTTTCTTT. Translating it yields CASSLSVLQGGAFF.